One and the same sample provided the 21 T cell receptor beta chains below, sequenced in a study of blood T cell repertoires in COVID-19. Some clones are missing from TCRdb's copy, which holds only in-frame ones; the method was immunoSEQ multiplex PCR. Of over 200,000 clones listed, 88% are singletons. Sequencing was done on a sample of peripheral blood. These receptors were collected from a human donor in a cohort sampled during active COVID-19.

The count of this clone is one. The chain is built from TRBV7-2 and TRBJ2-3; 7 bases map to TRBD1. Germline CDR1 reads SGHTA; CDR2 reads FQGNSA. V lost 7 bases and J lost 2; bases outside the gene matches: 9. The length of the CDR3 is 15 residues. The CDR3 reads CASTSPRGSTDTQYF. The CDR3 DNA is TGTGCCAGCACCTCCCCCAGGGGGTCCACAGATACGCAGTATTTT.

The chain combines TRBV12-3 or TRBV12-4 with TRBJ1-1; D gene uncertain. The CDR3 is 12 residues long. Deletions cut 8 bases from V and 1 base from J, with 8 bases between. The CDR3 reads CASRSRNTEAFF. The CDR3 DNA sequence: TGTGCCAGCCGATCCAGGAACACTGAAGCTTTCTTT.

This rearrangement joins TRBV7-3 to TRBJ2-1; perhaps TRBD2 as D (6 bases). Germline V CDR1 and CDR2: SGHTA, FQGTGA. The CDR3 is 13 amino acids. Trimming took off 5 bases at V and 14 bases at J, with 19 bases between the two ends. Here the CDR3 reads CASSLRLRDSKFF. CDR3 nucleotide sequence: TGTGCCAGCAGCCTACGGCTCCGGGACTCCAAGTTCTTC.

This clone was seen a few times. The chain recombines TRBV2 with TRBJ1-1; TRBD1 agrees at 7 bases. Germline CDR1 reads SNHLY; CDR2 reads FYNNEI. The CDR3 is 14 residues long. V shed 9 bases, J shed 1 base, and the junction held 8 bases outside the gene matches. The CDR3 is CARVTGAGNTEAFF. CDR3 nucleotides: TGTGCCAGGGTTACAGGGGCGGGGAACACTGAAGCTTTCTTT. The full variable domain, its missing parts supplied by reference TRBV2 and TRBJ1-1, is EPEVTQTPSHQVTQMGQEVILRCVPISNHLYFYWYRQILGQKVEFLVSFYNNEISEKSEIFDDQFSVERPDGSNFTLKIRSTKLEDSAMYFCARVTGAGNTEAFFGQGTRLTVV.

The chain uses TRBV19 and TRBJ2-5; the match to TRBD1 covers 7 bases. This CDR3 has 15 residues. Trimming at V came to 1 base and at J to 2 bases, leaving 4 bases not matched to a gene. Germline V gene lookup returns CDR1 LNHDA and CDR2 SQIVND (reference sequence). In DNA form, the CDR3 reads TGTGCCAGTAGTATAGTCCCCAGGGGGCAAGAGACCCAGTACTTC. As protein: CASSIVPRGQETQYF.

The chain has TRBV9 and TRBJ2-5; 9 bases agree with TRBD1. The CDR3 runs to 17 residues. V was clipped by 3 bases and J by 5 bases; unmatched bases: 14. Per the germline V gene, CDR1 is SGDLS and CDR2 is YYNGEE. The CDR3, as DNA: TGTGCCAGCAGCGCGGCCCCTCCGGACAGGGGAGACGAGACCCAGTACTTC. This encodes CASSAAPPDRGDETQYF.

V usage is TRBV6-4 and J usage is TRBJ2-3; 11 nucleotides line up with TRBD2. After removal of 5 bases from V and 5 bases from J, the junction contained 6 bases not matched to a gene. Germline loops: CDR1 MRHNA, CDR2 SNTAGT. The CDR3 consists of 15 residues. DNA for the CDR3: TGTGCCAGCAGTCCGACTAGCGGGAATGTAGATACGCAGTATTTT. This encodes CASSPTSGNVDTQYF.

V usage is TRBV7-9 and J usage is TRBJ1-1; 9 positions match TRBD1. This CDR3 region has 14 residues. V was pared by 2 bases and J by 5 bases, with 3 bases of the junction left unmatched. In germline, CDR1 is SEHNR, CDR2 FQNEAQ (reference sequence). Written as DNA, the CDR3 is TGTGCCAGCAGCTTAATGGGACAGGGAACTGAAGCTTTCTTT. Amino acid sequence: CASSLMGQGTEAFF.

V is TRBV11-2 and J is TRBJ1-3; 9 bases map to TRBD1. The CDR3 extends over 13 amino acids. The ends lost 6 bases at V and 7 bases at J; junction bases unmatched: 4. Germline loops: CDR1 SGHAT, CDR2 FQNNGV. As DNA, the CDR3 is TGTGCCAGCAGACAGGGGGCGCGGAACACCATATATTTT. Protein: CASRQGARNTIYF.

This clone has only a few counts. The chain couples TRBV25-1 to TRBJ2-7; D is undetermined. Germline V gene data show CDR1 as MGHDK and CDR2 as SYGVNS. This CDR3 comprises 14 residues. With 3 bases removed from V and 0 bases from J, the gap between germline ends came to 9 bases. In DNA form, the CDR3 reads TGTGCCAGCAGTGAGTCCCAGGTCTCCTACGAGCAGTACTTC. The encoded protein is CASSESQVSYEQYF.

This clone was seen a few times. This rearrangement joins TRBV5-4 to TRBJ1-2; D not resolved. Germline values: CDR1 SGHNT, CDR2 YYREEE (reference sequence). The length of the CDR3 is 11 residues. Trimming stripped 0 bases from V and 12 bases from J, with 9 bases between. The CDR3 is CASSLGRQDTF. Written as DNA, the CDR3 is TGTGCCAGCAGCTTGGGCCGTCAGGACACCTTC.

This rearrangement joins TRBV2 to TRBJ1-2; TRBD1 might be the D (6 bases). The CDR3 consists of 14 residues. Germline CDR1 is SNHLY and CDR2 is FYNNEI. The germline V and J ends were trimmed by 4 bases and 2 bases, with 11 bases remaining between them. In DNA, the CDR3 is TGTGCCAGCAGTGTCAGAACAGGGAACTATGGCTACACCTTC. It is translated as CASSVRTGNYGYTF.

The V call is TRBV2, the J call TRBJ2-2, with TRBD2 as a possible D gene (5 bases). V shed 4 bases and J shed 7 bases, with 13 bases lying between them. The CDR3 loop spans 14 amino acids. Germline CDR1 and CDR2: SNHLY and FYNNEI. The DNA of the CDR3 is TGTGCCAGCAGTGCGCGGGTTGTGGACGGGGAGCTGTTTTTT. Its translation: CASSARVVDGELFF.

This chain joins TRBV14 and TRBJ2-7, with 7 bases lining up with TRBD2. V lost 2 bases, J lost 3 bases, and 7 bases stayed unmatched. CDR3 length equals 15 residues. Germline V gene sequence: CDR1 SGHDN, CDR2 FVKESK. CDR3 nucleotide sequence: TGTGCCAGCAGCCAAAGGACTAGGGGTTACTACGAGCAGTACTTC. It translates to CASSQRTRGYYEQYF.

The CDR3 sequence is CASSFQLAGAYEQYF. As DNA, the CDR3 is TGTGCCAGCAGCTTCCAACTAGCGGGGGCCTACGAGCAGTACTTC. The chain couples TRBV7-2 to TRBJ2-7; 11 positions agree with TRBD2. The CDR3 length is 15 residues. V was clipped by 3 bases and J by 2 bases; unmatched bases: 3. CDR1 SGHTA and CDR2 FQGNSA come from the germline V gene.

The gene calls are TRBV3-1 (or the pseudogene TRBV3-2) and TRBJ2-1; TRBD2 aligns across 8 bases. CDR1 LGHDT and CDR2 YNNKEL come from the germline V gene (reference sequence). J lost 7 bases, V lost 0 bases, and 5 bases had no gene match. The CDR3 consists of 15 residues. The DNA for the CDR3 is TGTGCCAGCAGCCAAGACTTTGTAGCGGGAAATGAGCAGTTCTTC. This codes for CASSQDFVAGNEQFF.

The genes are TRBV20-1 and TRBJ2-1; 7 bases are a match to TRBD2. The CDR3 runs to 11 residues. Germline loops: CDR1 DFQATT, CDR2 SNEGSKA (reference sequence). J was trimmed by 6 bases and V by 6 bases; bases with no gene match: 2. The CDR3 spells CSAGEGNEQFF. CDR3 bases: TGCAGTGCCGGGGAGGGCAATGAGCAGTTCTTC.

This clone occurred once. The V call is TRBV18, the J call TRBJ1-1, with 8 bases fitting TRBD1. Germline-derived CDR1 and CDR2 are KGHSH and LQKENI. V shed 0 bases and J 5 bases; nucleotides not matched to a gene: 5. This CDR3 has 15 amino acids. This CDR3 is CASSPPSRGRTEAFF. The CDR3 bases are TGTGCCAGCTCACCACCGTCCAGGGGGCGAACTGAAGCTTTCTTT.

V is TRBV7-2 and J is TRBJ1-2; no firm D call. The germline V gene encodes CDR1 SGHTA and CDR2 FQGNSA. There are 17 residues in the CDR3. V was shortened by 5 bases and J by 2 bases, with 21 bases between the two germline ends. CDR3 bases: TGTGCCAGCAGCCCGCGGGTTGGAGCCAATTTAAACTATGGCTACACCTTC. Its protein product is CASSPRVGANLNYGYTF.

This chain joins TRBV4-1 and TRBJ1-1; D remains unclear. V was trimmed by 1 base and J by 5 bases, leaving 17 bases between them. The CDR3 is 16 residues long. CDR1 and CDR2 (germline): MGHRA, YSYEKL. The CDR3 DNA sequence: TGCGCCAGCAGCCAAGTGGCCCCCGGGAGTAGGACTGAAGCTTTCTTT. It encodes CASSQVAPGSRTEAFF.

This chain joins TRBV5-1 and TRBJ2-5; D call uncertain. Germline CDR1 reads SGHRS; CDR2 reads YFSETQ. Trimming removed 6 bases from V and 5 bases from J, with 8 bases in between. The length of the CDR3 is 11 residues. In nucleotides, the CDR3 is TGCGCCAGCATTGGCCAGGAGACCCAGTACTTC. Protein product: CASIGQETQYF.